The T cell receptor beta chain described here comes from a study of blood T cell repertoires in COVID-19 (dated by TCRdb to 2020 to 2022). Broadly, across the study: Recovered participants in ImmuneRACE Cohort 3 were defined by two consecutive negative NP/OP PCR tests, clearance by a healthcare professional, or resolution of symptoms. A freely available public database, intended as a resource for researchers studying the immune response to SARS-CoV-2, is where the repertoires were released. The dataset comprised deeply sampled blood TCRbeta repertoires from subjects exposed to, actively infected with, or recovered from COVID-19. The samples were drawn from the first 160 participants of the ongoing ImmuneRACE study and from 950 to 1,500 subjects provided by 6 global collaborators. The material from the prospective study consisted of cDNA or gDNA derived from T cells, B-cell-depleted T cells, or PBMCs. A de-identified subject ID, COVID-19 status, age in years and sex were almost always included in the sample metadata. Collaborator samples came from the United States, Italy and Spain and covered acute and convalescent phases of COVID-19. HLA class I and class II types, where available, came from metadata supplied by the sample provider rather than from assay-based typing.

The immunoSEQ Assay, a bias-controlled multiplex PCR, was used to amplify TCRbeta CDR3 regions from genomic DNA. The study's processing was this. Nucleated cell counts per sample were estimated from amplification of reference gene primers within the assay. Sequence reads were collapsed and filtered to measure the absolute abundance of every unique TCRbeta CDR3 rearrangement. For each sample, productive Simpson clonality was calculated by taking the square root of Simpson's diversity index across productive rearrangements. The source is immuneACCESS, and TCRdb retained only in-frame sequences with V and J called. Part of the clones is not carried over; for the studies checked, unresolved V genes explain less than half of this, and the remainder is unexplained. That table furnishes V, J and clone size, whereas the DNA furnished D and trimming. For this sample there are 210,000 or so clones; approximately 87% appear just once. The top ten clonotypes cover over 3% of the sample.

On this clone: Which antigen it targets is not known. The sample holds no much larger clone one base away, and base qualities are not on file.

In the prospective study, participants were roughly 18 to 95 years old, resided in about two dozen geographic areas of the United States, and were enrolled through a virtual design. To assign participants to cohorts, the prospective study relied on clinical history that participants themselves reported in a screening survey and a study questionnaire. Mobile phlebotomists in the prospective study collected whole blood, serum and a nasopharyngeal or oropharyngeal swab from every participant. Additional blood draws and questionnaires over an approximately two-month period could optionally be provided by prospective study participants. Before DNA extraction, prospective study blood samples were shipped either frozen or at room temperature. Study-wide conclusions, independent of this receptor: The quantity of clinical and demographic metadata differed by source and by participant and was supplied without curation.

Sequencing input: PBMCs or T cells enriched from blood (not recorded which). The TCR comes from a woman between 45 and 65 years old in a cohort exposed to, infected with or recovered from COVID-19 (not recorded which).

The CDR3 amino acid sequence is: CATLEGAGANVLTF. Here is the DNA: TGTGCCACTTTAGAAGGGGCTGGGGCCAACGTCCTGACTTTC. Rearrangement joined TRBV15 to TRBJ2-6; perhaps TRBD1 is the D gene, with 5 bases matching. Deletion took 9 bases off V and 2 bases off J, with a span of 11 bases between the germline ends. Measured from the cysteine to the phenylalanine, the CDR3 is 14 residues long. Kept here is only the CDR3 DNA, which spans 42 bases and is read in frame from base 1. CDR1 and CDR2 (LNHNV, YYDKDF) derive from the germline V gene (reference sequence).